This TCR beta chain was documented in a study of blood T cell repertoires in COVID-19. About the research overall: Specimens from acute and convalescent COVID-19 originated in the United States, Italy and Spain. PBMCs, B-cell-depleted T cells, or T cells were the source of the cDNA or gDNA that made up the material.

V lost 7 bases and J 2 bases, leaving 9 bases between the germline ends. Germline lookup yields CDR1 MNHEY and CDR2 SVGAGI. This CDR3 is 13 amino acids long. In the original workflow: Amplification from reference gene primers served as the basis for estimated nucleated cell counts. Profiled with immunoSEQ multiplex PCR; TCRdb holds only in-frame clones, not every one. D and trimming come from the DNA, and the V and J calls and clone size come from that table. Counted here are 53,000 or so clones, approximately 80% occurring once; the ten biggest clones make up around 14%. The TCR comes from a human donor with active or convalescent COVID-19. The donor label of this sample is uncertain. Sequencing was done on a sample of peripheral blood. V usage is TRBV6-5 and J usage is TRBJ1-5; no clear D. The CDR3 protein is CASTNGGNQPQHF. DNA for the CDR3: TGTGCCAGCACCAACGGGGGCAATCAGCCCCAGCATTTT.